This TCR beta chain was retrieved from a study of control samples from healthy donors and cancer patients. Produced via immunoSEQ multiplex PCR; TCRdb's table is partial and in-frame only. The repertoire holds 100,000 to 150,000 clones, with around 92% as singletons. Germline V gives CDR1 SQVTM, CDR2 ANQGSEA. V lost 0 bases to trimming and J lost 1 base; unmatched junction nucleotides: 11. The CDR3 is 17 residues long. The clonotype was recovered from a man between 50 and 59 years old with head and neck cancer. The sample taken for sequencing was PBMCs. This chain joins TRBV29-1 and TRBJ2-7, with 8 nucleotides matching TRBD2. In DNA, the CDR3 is TGCAGCGTTGAAGACCCCCGTATACTAGCGGAATCCTACGAGCAGTACTTC. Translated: CSVEDPRILAESYEQYF.